The 5 T cell receptor beta chains below all came from one sample that was sequenced in a study of blood T cell repertoires in COVID-19. Only in-frame clones appear in the TCRdb table, and some are missing; sequencing was by immunoSEQ multiplex PCR. The sample includes 250,000 to 350,000 clones, approximately 82% seen only once; the top ten take about 1.2%. The sequencing sample was made of peripheral blood. These receptors originate from a woman aged 45-65 years with acute or convalescent COVID-19.

The V gene is TRBV18, the J gene TRBJ2-3; weak D call: TRBD1 (5 bases). The ends were cut back, 1 base at V and 3 bases at J, with 11 bases in the middle. The CDR3 runs 15 residues. Germline CDR1 reads KGHSH; CDR2 reads LQKENI. The CDR3 bases are TGTGCCAGCTCACCACAGGGGCAGGGTACAGATACGCAGTATTTT. This codes for CASSPQGQGTDTQYF.

DNA for the CDR3: TGTGCCAGCAGAACCGGGACTCCTCATACGCAGTATTTT. The encoded protein is CASRTGTPHTQYF. V usage is TRBV7-2 and J usage is TRBJ2-3, with a possible D match to TRBD2 (6 bases). There are 13 residues in the CDR3. Germline values: CDR1 SGHTA, CDR2 FQGNSA. The V gene lost 6 bases and the J gene lost 7 bases, with 14 bases spanning the gap.

This clone has only one observation. The chain has TRBV5-1 and TRBJ2-1; weak D call: TRBD2 (5 bases). The V gene lost 0 bases and the J gene lost 7 bases, with 11 bases spanning the gap. Germline lookup yields CDR1 SGHRS and CDR2 YFSETQ. The CDR3 is 14 residues long. For the CDR3, the DNA is TGCGCCAGCAGCTTGGGGGAGTTAGGAAATGAGCAGTTCTTC. Translation gives CASSLGELGNEQFF.

The chain uses TRBV7-2 and TRBJ2-5, with D perhaps matching TRBD1 (8 bases). CDR1 is SGHTA and CDR2 is FQGNSA in the germline V gene. There are 16 residues in the CDR3. V was pared by 4 bases and J by 4 bases, with 19 bases between. The CDR3 is CASSSGGGPGGETQYF. The CDR3 DNA reads as TGTGCCAGCAGCTCAGGGGGCGGACCGGGGGGAGAGACCCAGTACTTC.

V usage is TRBV10-1 and J usage is TRBJ2-2, with D perhaps matching TRBD1 (6 bases). The CDR3 spans 15 residues. CDR1 and CDR2 (germline): WNHNN, SYGVQD (reference sequence). V lost 2 bases to trimming and J lost 6 bases, with 13 bases between them. DNA of the CDR3: TGCGCCAGCAGTGAGGGGGGCAGGCCGTCCGGGGAGCTGTTTTTT. Translating gives CASSEGGRPSGELFF.